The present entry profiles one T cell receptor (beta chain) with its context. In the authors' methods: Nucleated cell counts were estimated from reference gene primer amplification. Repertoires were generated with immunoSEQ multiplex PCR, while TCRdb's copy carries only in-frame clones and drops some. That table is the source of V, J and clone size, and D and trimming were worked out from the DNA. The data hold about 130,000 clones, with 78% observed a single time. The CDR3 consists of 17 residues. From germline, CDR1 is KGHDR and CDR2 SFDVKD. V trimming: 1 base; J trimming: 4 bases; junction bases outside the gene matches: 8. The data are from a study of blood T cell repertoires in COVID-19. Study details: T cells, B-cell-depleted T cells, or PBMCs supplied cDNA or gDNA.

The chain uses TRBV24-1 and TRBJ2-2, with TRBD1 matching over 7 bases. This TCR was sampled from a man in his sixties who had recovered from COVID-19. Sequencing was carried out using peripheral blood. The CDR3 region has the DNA TGTGCCACCAGTGATTTACGGACAGGCCTAGGCACCGGGGAGCTGTTTTTT. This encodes CATSDLRTGLGTGELFF.